The entry below describes one T cell receptor (beta chain). Its target is unknown. The CDR3 extends over 17 amino acids. The study ran its PCR with 60 Vbeta and 13 Jbeta primers. Produced via immunoSEQ multiplex PCR; TCRdb's table is partial and in-frame only. The data hold roughly 120,000 clones, with more than 60% observed a single time. The data originate from a study of cytomegalovirus exposure and HLA in healthy donors. Study observations and caveats: Later work associated roughly 15,000 TCR beta sequences with HLA alleles at 0.05 false discovery rate. Common viral pathogens were later found to be apparently linked to several of the most significant clusters.

The rearrangement links TRBV21-1 to TRBJ2-5; TRBD1 reflects the table's D call only, with no check against the DNA. TRBV21-1 is noted as a pseudogene. The sample consisted of PBMCs. This clonotype was obtained from a woman aged 40 to 50 in good health and CMV-seropositive. CDR3 region: CASRVHRDRGNQETQYF. As DNA, the CDR3 is TGTGCCAGCAGGGTACACCGGGACAGGGGAAATCAAGAGACCCAGTACTTC.